The 5 T cell receptor beta chains reported below all come from one sample, sequenced in a study of cytomegalovirus exposure and HLA in healthy donors. The PCR employed 60 Vbeta primers together with 13 Jbeta primers. Data came from immunoSEQ multiplex PCR; TCRdb stores just in-frame clones and leaves some out. The ten top clones account for 1.1%, within a sample of just over 200,000 clones. Material: PBMCs. Source of these receptors: a girl under 10 years old in good health and CMV-seropositive.

The chain is built from TRBV28 and TRBJ1-3; 8 positions agree with TRBD1. Germline V gives CDR1 MDHEN, CDR2 SYDVKM. CDR3 length: 14 residues. With V trimmed by 5 bases and J by 4 bases, 4 bases remained unmatched. In nucleotides, the CDR3 is TGTGCCAGCAGTCAGGGGGCTAGGGGAAACACCATATATTTT. Translated: CASSQGARGNTIYF.

The genes are TRBV28 and TRBJ2-1, with 12 bases identical to TRBD2. The germline gives CDR1 MDHEN, CDR2 SYDVKM. The CDR3 consists of 13 residues. The V segment lost 9 bases and the J segment 8 bases; nucleotides outside the gene matches: 5. The CDR3 DNA sequence: TGTGCCAGTAGGACTAGCGGGATCTATGAGCAGTTCTTC. Translation: CASRTSGIYEQFF. Drawing the rest from reference TRBV28 and TRBJ2-1, the complete variable domain is DVKVTQSSRYLVKRTGEKVFLECVQDMDHENMFWYRQDPGLGLRLIYFSYDVKMKEKGDIPEGYSVSREKKERFSLILESASTNQTSMYLCASRTSGIYEQFFGPGTRLTVL.

The chain has TRBV27 and TRBJ1-4, with 9 bases identical to TRBD1. V lost 6 bases to trimming and J lost 7 bases; unmatched junction nucleotides: 6. The length of the CDR3 is 14 residues. Germline V CDR1 and CDR2: MNHEY, SMNVEV (reference sequence). The CDR3 DNA reads as TGTGCCAGCAGGATACAGGGGGCCAGTGAAAAACTGTTTTTT. The encoded protein is CASRIQGASEKLFF.

The chain carries TRBV6-6 and TRBJ1-2; weak D call: TRBD1 (6 bases). This CDR3 is 14 amino acids long. V lost 5 bases and J 5 bases, leaving 15 bases between the germline ends. The V gene's germline CDR1 is MNHNY and CDR2 SVGAGI (reference sequence). The CDR3 coding sequence is TGTGCCAGCAGTCCCTCACAGGGCCTATATGGCTACACCTTC. Translation: CASSPSQGLYGYTF.

The J gene is TRBJ2-7, the V gene TRBV11-2, with D perhaps TRBD2 (6 bases). Trimming shortened V by 5 bases and J by 1 base, and 12 bases separated the two germline ends. This CDR3 is 14 amino acids long. Germline CDR1 is SGHAT and CDR2 is FQNNGV. CDR3 nucleotides: TGTGCCAGCAGCCGTTCGGGACTGTCCTACGAGCAGTACTTC. Translated: CASSRSGLSYEQYF. The full variable domain, completed using reference TRBV11-2 and TRBJ2-7, is EAGVAQSPRYKIIEKRQSVAFWCNPISGHATLYWYQQILGQGPKLLIQFQNNGVVDDSQLPKDRFSAERLKGVDSTLKIQPAKLEDSAVYLCASSRSGLSYEQYFGPGTRLTVT.